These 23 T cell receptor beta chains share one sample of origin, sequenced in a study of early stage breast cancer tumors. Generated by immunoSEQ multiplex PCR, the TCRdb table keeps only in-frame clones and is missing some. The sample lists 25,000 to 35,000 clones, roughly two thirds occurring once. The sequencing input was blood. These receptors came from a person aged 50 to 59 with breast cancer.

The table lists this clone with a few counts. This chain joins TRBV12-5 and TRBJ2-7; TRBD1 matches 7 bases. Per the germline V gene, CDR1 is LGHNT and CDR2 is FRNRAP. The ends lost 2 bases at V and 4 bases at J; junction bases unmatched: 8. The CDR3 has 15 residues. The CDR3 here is CASGLSRDSQYEQYF. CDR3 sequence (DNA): TGTGCTAGTGGTTTGAGCCGGGACAGCCAATACGAGCAGTACTTC.

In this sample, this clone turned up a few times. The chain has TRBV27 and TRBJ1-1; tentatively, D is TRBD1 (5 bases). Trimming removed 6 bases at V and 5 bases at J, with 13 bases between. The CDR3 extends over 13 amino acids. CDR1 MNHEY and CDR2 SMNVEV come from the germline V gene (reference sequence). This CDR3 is CASRDKGRTEAFF. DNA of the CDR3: TGTGCCAGCAGGGACAAGGGAAGGACTGAAGCTTTCTTT.

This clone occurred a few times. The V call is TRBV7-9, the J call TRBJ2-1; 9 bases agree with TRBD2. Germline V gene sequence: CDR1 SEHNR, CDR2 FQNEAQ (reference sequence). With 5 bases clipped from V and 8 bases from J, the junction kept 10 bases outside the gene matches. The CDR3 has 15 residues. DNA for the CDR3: TGTGCCAGCAGCGCGACGAGCGGGAGGCCAGATGAGCAGTTCTTC. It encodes CASSATSGRPDEQFF.

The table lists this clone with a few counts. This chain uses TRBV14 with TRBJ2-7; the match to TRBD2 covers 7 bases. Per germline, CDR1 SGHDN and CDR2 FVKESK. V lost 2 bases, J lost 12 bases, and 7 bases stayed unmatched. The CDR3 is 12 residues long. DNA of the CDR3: TGTGCCAGCAGCCAAAGACTAGCTGTCTTGTACTTC. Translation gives CASSQRLAVLYF.

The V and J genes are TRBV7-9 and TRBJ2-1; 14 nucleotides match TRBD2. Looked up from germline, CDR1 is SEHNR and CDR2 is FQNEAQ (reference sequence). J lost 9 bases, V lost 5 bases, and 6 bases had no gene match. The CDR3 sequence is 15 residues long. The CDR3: CASSPGLAGGGEQFF. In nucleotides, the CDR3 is TGTGCCAGCAGCCCCGGACTAGCGGGAGGAGGTGAGCAGTTCTTC. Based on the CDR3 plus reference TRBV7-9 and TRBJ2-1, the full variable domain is DTGVSQNPRHKITKRGQNVTFRCDPISEHNRLYWYRQTLGQGPEFLTYFQNEAQLEKSRLLSDRFSAERPKGSFSTLEIQRTEQGDSAMYLCASSPGLAGGGEQFFGPGTRLTVL.

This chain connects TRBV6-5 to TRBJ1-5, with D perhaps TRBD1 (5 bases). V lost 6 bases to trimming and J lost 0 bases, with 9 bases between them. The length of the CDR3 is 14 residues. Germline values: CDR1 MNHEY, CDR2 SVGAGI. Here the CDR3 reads CASRDSGSNQPQHF. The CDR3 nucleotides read TGTGCCAGCAGAGACAGTGGTAGCAATCAGCCCCAGCATTTT.

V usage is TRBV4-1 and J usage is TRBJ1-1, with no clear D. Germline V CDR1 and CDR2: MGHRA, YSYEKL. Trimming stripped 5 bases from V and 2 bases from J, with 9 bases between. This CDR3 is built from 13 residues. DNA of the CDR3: TGCGCCAGCAGCTTGACTCCAAACACTGAAGCTTTCTTT. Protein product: CASSLTPNTEAFF.

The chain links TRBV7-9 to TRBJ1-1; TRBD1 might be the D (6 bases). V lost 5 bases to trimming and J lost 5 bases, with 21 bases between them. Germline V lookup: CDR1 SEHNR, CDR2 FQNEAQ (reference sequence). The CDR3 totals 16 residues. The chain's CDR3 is CASSPPPQGIGTEAFF. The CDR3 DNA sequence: TGTGCCAGCAGCCCACCCCCCCAGGGGATAGGGACTGAAGCTTTCTTT. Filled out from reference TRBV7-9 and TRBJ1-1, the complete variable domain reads DTGVSQNPRHKITKRGQNVTFRCDPISEHNRLYWYRQTLGQGPEFLTYFQNEAQLEKSRLLSDRFSAERPKGSFSTLEIQRTEQGDSAMYLCASSPPPQGIGTEAFFGQGTRLTVV.

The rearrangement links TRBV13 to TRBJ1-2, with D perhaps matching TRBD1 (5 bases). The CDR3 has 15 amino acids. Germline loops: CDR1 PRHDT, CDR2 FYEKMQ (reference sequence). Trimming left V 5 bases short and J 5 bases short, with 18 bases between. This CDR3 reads CASSLGAGFKYGYTF. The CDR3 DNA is TGTGCCAGCAGCCTTGGGGCAGGATTTAAATATGGCTACACCTTC.

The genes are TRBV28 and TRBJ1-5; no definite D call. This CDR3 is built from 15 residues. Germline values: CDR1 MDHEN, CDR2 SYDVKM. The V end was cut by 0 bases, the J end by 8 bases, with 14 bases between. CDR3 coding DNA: TGTGCCAGCAGTTTATGGTTGGGTGGGAGTGAGCCCCAGCATTTT. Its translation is CASSLWLGGSEPQHF.

The DNA of the CDR3 is TGCGCCAGCAGCTTGATTGGCGGGAGCATTACCGAGCAGTACTTC. This translates into CASSLIGGSITEQYF. V and J are TRBV5-1 and TRBJ2-7, with 7 bases aligning to TRBD2. V dropped 1 base and J dropped 6; count of bases not matched to a gene: 10. CDR1 and CDR2 (germline): SGHRS, YFSETQ. The CDR3 is 15 residues long.

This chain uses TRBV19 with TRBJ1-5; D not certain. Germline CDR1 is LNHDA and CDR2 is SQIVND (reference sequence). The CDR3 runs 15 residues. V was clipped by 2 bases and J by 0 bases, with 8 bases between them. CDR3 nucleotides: TGTGCCAGTAGTATAACACCTGATAGCAATCAGCCCCAGCATTTT. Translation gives CASSITPDSNQPQHF.

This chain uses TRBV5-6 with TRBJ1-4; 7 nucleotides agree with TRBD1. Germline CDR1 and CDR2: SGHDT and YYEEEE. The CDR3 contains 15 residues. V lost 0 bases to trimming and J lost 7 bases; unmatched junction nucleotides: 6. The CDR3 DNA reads TGTGCCAGCAGCTTGGGCCAGGGGGGTGTTGAAAAACTGTTTTTT. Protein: CASSLGQGGVEKLFF.

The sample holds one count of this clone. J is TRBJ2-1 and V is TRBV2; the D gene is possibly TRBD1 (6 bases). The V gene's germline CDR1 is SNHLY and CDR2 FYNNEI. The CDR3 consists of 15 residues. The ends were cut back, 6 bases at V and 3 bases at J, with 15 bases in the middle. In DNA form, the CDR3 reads TGTGCCAGCAGGGCAGGGGCCTTTGACTACAATGAGCAGTTCTTC. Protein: CASRAGAFDYNEQFF.

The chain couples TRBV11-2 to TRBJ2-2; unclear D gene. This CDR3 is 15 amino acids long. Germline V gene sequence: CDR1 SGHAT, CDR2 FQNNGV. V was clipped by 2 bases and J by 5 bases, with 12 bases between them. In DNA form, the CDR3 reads TGTGCCAGCAGCTTATTCGTGGCTGGGACCGGGGAGCTGTTTTTT. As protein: CASSLFVAGTGELFF.

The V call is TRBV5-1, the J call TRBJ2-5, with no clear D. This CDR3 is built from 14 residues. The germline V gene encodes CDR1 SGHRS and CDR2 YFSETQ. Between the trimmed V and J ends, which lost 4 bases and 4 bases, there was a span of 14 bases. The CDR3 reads CASSPRSTAETQYF. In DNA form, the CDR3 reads TGCGCCAGCAGCCCTCGGAGTACGGCAGAGACCCAGTACTTC.

CDR3 loop: CASSEEERGLSYEQYF. DNA for the CDR3: TGTGCCAGCAGCGAGGAGGAGCGGGGCCTCTCCTACGAGCAGTACTTC. The gene calls are TRBV7-8 and TRBJ2-7; the match to TRBD2 covers 7 bases. The CDR3 is 16 amino acids. V lost 5 bases, J lost 0 bases, and 10 bases stayed unmatched. Germline V gene data show CDR1 as SGHVS and CDR2 as FQNEAQ.

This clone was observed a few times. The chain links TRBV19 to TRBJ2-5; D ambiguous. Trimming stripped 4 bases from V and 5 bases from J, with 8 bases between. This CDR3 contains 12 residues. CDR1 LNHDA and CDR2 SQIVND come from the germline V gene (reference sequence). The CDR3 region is CASSRAGETQYF. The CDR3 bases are TGTGCCAGTAGTAGAGCCGGGGAGACCCAGTACTTC.

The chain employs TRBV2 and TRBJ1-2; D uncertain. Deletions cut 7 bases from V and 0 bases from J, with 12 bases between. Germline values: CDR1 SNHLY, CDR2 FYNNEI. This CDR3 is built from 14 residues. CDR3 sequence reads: CASKSDGPNYGYTF. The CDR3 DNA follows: TGTGCCAGCAAATCGGACGGTCCTAACTATGGCTACACCTTC.

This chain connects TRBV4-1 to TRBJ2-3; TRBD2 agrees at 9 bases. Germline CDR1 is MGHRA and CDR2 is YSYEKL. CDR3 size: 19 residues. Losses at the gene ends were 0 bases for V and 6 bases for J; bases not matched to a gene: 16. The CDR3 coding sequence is TGCGCCAGCAGCCAAGACCGACCGGGACTAGCAGTTTTCACTGATACGCAGTATTTT. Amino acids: CASSQDRPGLAVFTDTQYF.

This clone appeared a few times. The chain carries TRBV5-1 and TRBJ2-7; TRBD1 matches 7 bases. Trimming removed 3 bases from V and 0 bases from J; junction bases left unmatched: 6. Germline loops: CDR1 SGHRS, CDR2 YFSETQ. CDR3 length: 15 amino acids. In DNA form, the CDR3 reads TGCGCCAGCAGCTCCGGGACAGTGGACTCCTACGAGCAGTACTTC. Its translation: CASSSGTVDSYEQYF.

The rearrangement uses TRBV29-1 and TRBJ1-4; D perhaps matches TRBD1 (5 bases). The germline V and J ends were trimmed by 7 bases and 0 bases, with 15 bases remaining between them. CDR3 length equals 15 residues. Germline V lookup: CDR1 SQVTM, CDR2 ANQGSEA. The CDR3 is CSATLLQATNEKLFF. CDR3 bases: TGCAGCGCCACCCTTCTACAGGCAACTAATGAAAAACTGTTTTTT.

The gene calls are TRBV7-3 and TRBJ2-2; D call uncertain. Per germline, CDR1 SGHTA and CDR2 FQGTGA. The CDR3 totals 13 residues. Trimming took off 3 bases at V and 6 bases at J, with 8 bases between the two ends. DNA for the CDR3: TGTGCCAGCAGCTTGTCTGACTCCGGGGAGCTGTTTTTT. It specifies CASSLSDSGELFF.